Described below is a single T cell receptor (beta chain) sequence and its context. Its antigen is unknown. No qualities accompany the bases; no much larger clone lies one base away. These data come from a study of response to subunit inactivated influenza vaccine (dated by TCRdb to the late 2010s). In terms of the full investigation: The study used deep quantitative T cell receptor repertoire profiling to track responses to a trivalent subunit inactivated influenza vaccine. What the work shows at the level of the full study, not this receptor alone: The authors proposed that each seasonal influenza vaccination may bring in only a limited number of new T cells.

Receptors were amplified or captured by RT-PCR. Sequencing took place on an Illumina HiSeq 2500. The public reads were quality trimmed at Q25 with fastp and then assembled into clones with MiXCR by TCRdb, keeping productive beta chains. Each record represents a unique CDR3 protein, reported with the most common genes and DNA among its rows. Across this sample there are around 190,000 distinct CDR3 sequences, with about 15% seen only once. The top ten clones comprise approximately 24% of the sample. V and J are trimmed by 6 bases and 6 bases, and the gene matches miss 8 bases of the junction. In the germline V gene, CDR1 corresponds to MGHDK and CDR2 to SYGVNS. Taken from cysteine to phenylalanine, the CDR3 has 13 residues. The entry retains the CDR3 DNA only, 39 bases that are in frame from base 1.

Source: CD8+ T cells sorted from PBMCs, taken less than 6 days after vaccination. The TCR originated in a man in his fifties or sixties who received an inactivated influenza vaccine. Donor details come from another sample of the same person, matched by shared clones. The receptor chain draws on TRBV25-1 and TRBJ2-7; TRBD2 matches 7 bases in the middle. The DNA is TGTGCCAGCAGCCGGGACTATGCCATCGAGCAGTACTTC. Translated, it reads CASSRDYAIEQYF.